Sequencing of this T cell receptor beta chain was carried out in a study of T cell repertoires in cytomegalovirus infection. In germline, CDR1 is DFQATT, CDR2 SNEGSKA (reference sequence). V dropped 6 bases and J dropped 7; count of bases not matched to a gene: 10. CDR3 size: 14 residues. TCRdb re-called the reads through MiXCR, storing one row per CDR3 protein. The table has about 300,000 distinct CDR3 sequences, around 10% seen once; the top ten hold around 2.6%. There are a few counts of this clonotype. This TCR came from a human donor in good health (CMV status not recorded). Some clones in this sample may be carry-over from other donors' samples. The sequencing input was PBMCs. The chain recombines TRBV20-1 with TRBJ2-1; 9 nucleotides agree with TRBD2. CDR3 coding DNA: TGCAGTGCCAATAGCGGGGGAACAGCTAATGAGCAGTTCTTC. As protein: CSANSGGTANEQFF.